The present T cell receptor beta chain was sequenced within a study of cytomegalovirus exposure and HLA in healthy donors. Study overall: Genotyping of roughly 400 donors showed that 70% to 90% belonged to the Caucasian-associated ancestry cluster.

CDR1 and CDR2 from the germline V gene are MNHEY and SMNVEV (reference sequence). The CDR3 loop spans 13 amino acids. The primer mix had 60 Vbeta and 13 Jbeta primers. Clones were read by immunoSEQ multiplex PCR, and TCRdb kept only the in-frame ones, dropping some. The table shows over 130,000 clones, with around 79% occurring only once. As to this clone: At one end the junction does not follow the germline gene, possibly because of a read error.

The rearrangement links TRBV27 to TRBJ2-1, with D possibly TRBD2 on 6 matching bases. The origin of this receptor is a man aged 45 to 65 in good health and CMV-seropositive. The sequenced material came from PBMCs. CDR3 sequence: CVSGWADYNEQFF. CDR3 bases: TGTGTCAGCGGGTGGGCAGACTACAATGAGCAGTTCTTC.